The next 30 T cell receptor beta chains were all read from a single sample in a study of PD-L1 blockade in urothelial cancer. Measured with immunoSEQ multiplex PCR; TCRdb has only the in-frame clones, and not every one. The data contain some 45,000 clones, around nine tenths of them singletons. The time point denotes: pretreatment peripheral blood. The sequences come from PBMCs, collected around atezolizumab (anti-PD-L1) treatment. These receptors originate from a donor at least 40 years old with urothelial cancer.

The rearrangement joins TRBV28 to TRBJ1-2, with 10 bases matching TRBD1. CDR1 is MDHEN and CDR2 is SYDVKM in the germline V gene. The ends lost 4 bases at V and 4 bases at J; junction bases unmatched: 9. The CDR3 is 16 amino acids. This CDR3 is CASSSPGQGSAYGYTF. The CDR3 bases are TGTGCCAGCAGTTCACCGGGACAGGGGTCGGCCTATGGCTACACCTTC.

This chain joins TRBV4-3 and TRBJ1-4; D possibly corresponds to TRBD1 (5 bases). Germline V gives CDR1 LGHNA, CDR2 YSLEER. V lost 0 bases and J 7 bases, leaving 15 bases between the germline ends. The CDR3 covers 16 residues. The CDR3 loop is CASSQDPGRGGEKLFF. The CDR3 DNA sequence: TGCGCCAGCAGCCAAGATCCGGGAAGGGGAGGTGAAAAACTGTTTTTT.

The V call is TRBV7-2, the J call TRBJ2-7; TRBD2 aligns across 7 bases. In germline, CDR1 is SGHTA, CDR2 FQGNSA. The CDR3 runs 14 residues. Trimming took 3 bases from V and 0 from J; bases not matched to a gene: 2. Here the CDR3 DNA reads TGTGCCAGCAGCTTTGGCGGGAGCTCCTACGAGCAGTACTTC. It specifies CASSFGGSSYEQYF.

J is TRBJ2-7 and V is TRBV6-1, with a weak D call TRBD1 (6 bases). Deletions cut 3 bases from V and 2 bases from J, with 11 bases between. Germline V gives CDR1 MNHNS, CDR2 SASEGT. The CDR3 loop spans 14 amino acids. The CDR3 sequence is CASSEGDTAYEQYF. CDR3 sequence (DNA): TGTGCCAGCAGTGAGGGGGACACCGCCTACGAGCAGTACTTC.

V gene TRBV5-8 combines with J gene TRBJ1-2; 10 positions agree with TRBD1. This CDR3 contains 15 residues. Trimming cost V 0 bases and J 4 bases; bases outside gene matches: 3. The germline V gene encodes CDR1 SGHTS and CDR2 YDEGEE. CDR3 protein: CASSLGGTGVYGYTF. For the CDR3, the DNA is TGTGCCAGCAGCTTGGGGGGGACAGGGGTCTATGGCTACACCTTC.

This clone is a singleton in its sample. J is TRBJ2-3 and V is TRBV5-5; 7 bases are a match to TRBD2. V was pared by 4 bases and J by 0 bases, with 5 bases of the junction left unmatched. Per the germline V gene, CDR1 is SGHKS and CDR2 is YYEKEE (reference sequence). CDR3 size: 15 residues. The CDR3 nucleotides read TGTGCCAGCAGCGTGGGACTACTAAGCACAGATACGCAGTATTTT. It yields the protein CASSVGLLSTDTQYF. The whole variable domain, filled in from reference TRBV5-5 and TRBJ2-3, reads DAGVTQSPTHLIKTRGQQVTLRCSPISGHKSVSWYQQVLGQGPQFIFQYYEKEERGRGNFPDRFSARQFPNYSSELNVNALLLGDSALYLCASSVGLLSTDTQYFGPGTRLTVL.

The V call is TRBV6-8, the J call TRBJ2-1, with 7 bases that match TRBD2. The ends lost 10 bases at V and 5 bases at J; junction bases unmatched: 8. Germline V gene sequence: CDR1 MNHGY, CDR2 SAAAGT. The CDR3 totals 13 residues. Here the CDR3 DNA reads TGTGCCACGGGCGGGAGCCCCCACAATGAGCAGTTCTTC. It translates to CATGGSPHNEQFF.

The genes are TRBV5-1 and TRBJ2-3; no definite D call. Deletions cut 1 base from V and 3 bases from J, with 12 bases between. From germline, CDR1 is SGHRS and CDR2 YFSETQ. This CDR3 has 15 amino acids. CDR3 loop: CASSLLALTTDTQYF. For the CDR3, the DNA is TGCGCCAGCAGCTTGCTCGCGCTAACGACAGATACGCAGTATTTT. Drawing the rest from reference TRBV5-1 and TRBJ2-3, the complete variable domain is KAGVTQTPRYLIKTRGQQVTLSCSPISGHRSVSWYQQTPGQGLQFLFEYFSETQRNKGNFPGRFSGRQFSNSRSEMNVSTLELGDSALYLCASSLLALTTDTQYFGPGTRLTVL.

The rearrangement uses TRBV6-6 and TRBJ2-3, with 8 bases matching TRBD1. From germline, CDR1 is MNHNY and CDR2 SVGAGI (reference sequence). This CDR3 spans 12 amino acids. V was pared by 5 bases and J by 5 bases, with 0 bases of the junction left unmatched. The CDR3, as DNA: TGTGCCAGCAGTGACAGGGGAGATACGCAGTATTTT. Protein: CASSDRGDTQYF.

The chain links TRBV6-1 to TRBJ2-5; 8 bases map to TRBD2. Losses at the gene ends were 4 bases for V and 3 bases for J; bases not matched to a gene: 4. CDR1 is MNHNS and CDR2 is SASEGT in the germline V gene. This CDR3 is built from 14 residues. The DNA for the CDR3 is TGTGCCAGCAGTGCCACACTAGCGGAAGAGACCCAGTACTTC. Protein sequence: CASSATLAEETQYF.

This chain connects TRBV7-3 to TRBJ2-1; TRBD1 aligns across 8 bases. V shed 5 bases, J shed 3 bases, and the junction held 3 bases outside the gene matches. Germline V CDR1 and CDR2: SGHTA, FQGTGA. CDR3 length: 14 residues. The CDR3, as DNA: TGTGCCAGCAGCCCGGGGACAGGCTACAATGAGCAGTTCTTC. Residues: CASSPGTGYNEQFF.

The chain recombines TRBV4-1 with TRBJ1-4, with TRBD1 identical over 8 bases. V shed 1 base and J 2 bases; nucleotides not matched to a gene: 15. The CDR3 spans 20 residues. CDR1 and CDR2 from the germline V gene are MGHRA and YSYEKL. The CDR3, as DNA: TGCGCCAGCAGCCAAGCTGTTTGGCAGGGGGCGCGTGGGACTAATGAAAAACTGTTTTTT. As protein: CASSQAVWQGARGTNEKLFF.

The sample holds a few counts of this clone. This chain connects TRBV5-4 to TRBJ2-1, with 7 bases that match TRBD2. The germline CDR1 and CDR2 sequences are SGHNT and YYREEE (reference sequence). J gave up 6 bases and V 3 bases, and 6 bases lay outside the gene matches. The CDR3 loop spans 14 amino acids. The CDR3 region has the DNA TGTGCCAGCAGCTCAAGGGACTATTCCAATGAGCAGTTCTTC. The encoded protein is CASSSRDYSNEQFF.

The V gene is TRBV7-2, the J gene TRBJ1-3; D remains unclear. Germline values: CDR1 SGHTA, CDR2 FQGNSA. Trimming shortened V by 5 bases and J by 0 bases, and 14 bases separated the two germline ends. The CDR3 extends over 16 amino acids. This CDR3 reads CASSPAGLFSGNTIYF. Here the CDR3 DNA reads TGTGCCAGCAGCCCTGCCGGACTGTTCTCTGGAAACACCATATATTTT.

The chain employs TRBV28 and TRBJ1-3, with D perhaps matching TRBD1 (6 bases). This CDR3 is 16 amino acids long. Germline CDR1 reads MDHEN; CDR2 reads SYDVKM. V was trimmed by 3 bases and J by 4 bases, leaving 16 bases between them. The CDR3 coding sequence is TGTGCCAGCAGTTTCCCCTCCAGGGGAAGGGGAAACACCATATATTTT. Its translation is CASSFPSRGRGNTIYF. The full variable domain, with the rest looked up from reference TRBV28 and TRBJ1-3, is DVKVTQSSRYLVKRTGEKVFLECVQDMDHENMFWYRQDPGLGLRLIYFSYDVKMKEKGDIPEGYSVSREKKERFSLILESASTNQTSMYLCASSFPSRGRGNTIYFGEGSWLTVV.

The rearrangement joins TRBV10-3 to TRBJ1-1, with D possibly TRBD1 on 6 matching bases. Germline V CDR1 and CDR2: ENHRY, SYGVKD. V gave up 6 bases and J gave up 1 base, with 15 bases separating them. This CDR3 has 15 residues. In DNA, the CDR3 is TGTGCCATCAGAAAGACAGGACAAGGGAACACTGAAGCTTTCTTT. The encoded protein is CAIRKTGQGNTEAFF.

The chain couples TRBV7-8 to TRBJ2-5, with TRBD2 matching 13 bases. After removal of 8 bases from V and 5 bases from J, the junction contained 5 bases not matched to a gene. The germline V gene encodes CDR1 SGHVS and CDR2 FQNEAQ. The CDR3 runs 14 residues. The CDR3 loop is CASGLAGVRETQYF. CDR3 sequence (DNA): TGTGCCAGCGGACTAGCGGGAGTTCGGGAGACCCAGTACTTC.

The genes are TRBV7-9 and TRBJ1-2; unclear D gene. Looked up from germline, CDR1 is SEHNR and CDR2 is FQNEAQ (reference sequence). This CDR3 is 15 amino acids long. V was pared by 7 bases and J by 5 bases, with 20 bases between. The CDR3 DNA sequence: TGTGCCAGCACCCCTTTGCCCAGCGAGAGATATGGCTACACCTTC. The encoded protein is CASTPLPSERYGYTF.

The genes are TRBV7-2 and TRBJ2-1; possibly TRBD2 for D (6 bases). Per the germline V gene, CDR1 is SGHTA and CDR2 is FQGNSA. There are 13 residues in the CDR3. V lost 7 bases and J lost 9, with 16 bases in between. CDR3 sequence (DNA): TGTGCCAGCACCCTGGTGGTGCGGGGTGAGCAGTTCTTC. As protein: CASTLVVRGEQFF. The variable domain in full, completed from reference TRBV7-2 and TRBJ2-1, reads GAGVSQSPSNKVTEKGKDVELRCDPISGHTALYWYRQSLGQGLEFLIYFQGNSAPDKSGLPSDRFSAERTGGSVSTLTIQRTQQEDSAVYLCASTLVVRGEQFFGPGTRLTVL.

J is TRBJ2-7 and V is TRBV27; 12 bases are a match to TRBD1. Germline V CDR1 and CDR2: MNHEY, SMNVEV (reference sequence). V gave up 5 bases and J gave up 4 bases; unmatched junction bases: 6. This CDR3 is 15 amino acids long. The CDR3 nucleotides are TGTGCCAGCAGTAGGGGGACAGGGGGCTTTTACGAGCAGTACTTC. Protein: CASSRGTGGFYEQYF.

J is TRBJ1-1 and V is TRBV7-2; D is unresolved. Germline V gene lookup returns CDR1 SGHTA and CDR2 FQGNSA. CDR3 length: 13 residues. V was pared by 2 bases and J by 1 base, with 5 bases between. CDR3 residues: CASSLSGNTEAFF. CDR3 in DNA: TGTGCCAGCAGCTTATCAGGGAACACTGAAGCTTTCTTT.

V usage is TRBV29-1 and J usage is TRBJ1-5; 10 nucleotides match TRBD1. The CDR3 has 14 amino acids. Trimming cost V 7 bases and J 4 bases; bases outside gene matches: 7. Germline V gene lookup returns CDR1 SQVTM and CDR2 ANQGSEA. CDR3 nucleotides: TGCAGCGCTGGGGACAGGGGCCAGAATCAGCCCCAGCATTTT. As protein: CSAGDRGQNQPQHF.

This chain links TRBV9 with TRBJ2-5, with TRBD1 as a possible D gene (5 bases). The CDR3 length is 14 residues. V was shortened by 0 bases and J by 1 base, with 7 bases between the two germline ends. CDR1 and CDR2 from the germline V gene are SGDLS and YYNGEE. DNA of the CDR3: TGTGCCAGCAGCGTAGGTCAGGGCCAAGAGACCCAGTACTTC. As protein: CASSVGQGQETQYF.

The chain has TRBV27 and TRBJ2-5; the match to TRBD1 covers 8 bases. J lost 5 bases, V lost 8 bases, and 13 bases had no gene match. Germline lookup yields CDR1 MNHEY and CDR2 SMNVEV (reference sequence). There are 15 residues in the CDR3. The CDR3 is CASQMTGVMRETQYF. The CDR3, as DNA: TGTGCCAGCCAAATGACAGGGGTGATGAGGGAGACCCAGTACTTC.

The V gene is TRBV6-5, the J gene TRBJ1-2, with 7 nucleotides matching TRBD1. CDR1 is MNHEY and CDR2 is SVGAGI in the germline V gene. The CDR3 sequence is 15 residues long. After removal of 2 bases from V and 1 base from J, the junction contained 4 bases not matched to a gene. CDR3 DNA sequence: TGTGCCAGCAGTTACGGGGACAGTCTTAACTATGGCTACACCTTC. As protein: CASSYGDSLNYGYTF.

The genes are TRBV28 and TRBJ1-2; 11 nucleotides agree with TRBD1. CDR3 size: 18 residues. V lost 6 bases, J lost 4 bases, and 16 bases stayed unmatched. The V gene's germline CDR1 is MDHEN and CDR2 SYDVKM. The CDR3 coding sequence is TGTGCCAGCAGGGTTTCCCTAGGACAGGGGGCCCCCAGCTATGGCTACACCTTC. Its protein product is CASRVSLGQGAPSYGYTF.

This chain joins TRBV7-2 and TRBJ2-3; 12 nucleotides align to TRBD2. There are 16 residues in the CDR3. Germline V gives CDR1 SGHTA, CDR2 FQGNSA. The ends lost 3 bases at V and 10 bases at J; junction bases unmatched: 11. CDR3 bases: TGTGCCAGCAGCTTCCCTAAGACTAGCGGGAGTAGGCCGCAGTATTTT. Translation: CASSFPKTSGSRPQYF.

The chain has TRBV4-1 and TRBJ2-7; TRBD2 is a possible D gene (6 bases). The CDR3 extends over 15 amino acids. V lost 0 bases to trimming and J lost 2 bases, with 11 bases between them. In germline, CDR1 is MGHRA, CDR2 YSYEKL. The DNA of the CDR3 is TGCGCCAGCAGCCAAGATTGGGGGGTCCCCTACGAGCAGTACTTC. This sequence encodes CASSQDWGVPYEQYF.

This sequence joins TRBV10-3 and TRBJ1-4, with a possible D match to TRBD1 (6 bases). V shed 2 bases and J shed 7 bases, with 11 bases lying between them. Germline values: CDR1 ENHRY, CDR2 SYGVKD. This CDR3 contains 14 residues. CDR3 sequence reads: CAISEGGAGEKLFF. The DNA of the CDR3 is TGTGCCATCAGTGAGGGGGGCGCGGGTGAAAAACTGTTTTTT.

This rearrangement joins TRBV11-1 to TRBJ2-7; TRBD2 matches at 7 bases. Germline lookup yields CDR1 SGHAT and CDR2 FQDESV (reference sequence). V was clipped by 7 bases and J by 0 bases; unmatched bases: 9. The CDR3 sequence is 15 residues long. As DNA, the CDR3 is TGTGCCAGCACCCCCTGGCGGGGGAGCTCCTACGAGCAGTACTTC. It yields the protein CASTPWRGSSYEQYF.